Below are 8 T cell receptor beta chains sequenced from a single sample in a study of glioma-infiltrating T cells after dendritic cell vaccination (dated by TCRdb to between 2015 and 2016). The sample's time point, from its label and the paper: after dendritic cell vaccination, including at tumor progression/relapse. The library was built by means of the immunoSEQ multiplex PCR assay. TCRdb retrieved this table from immuneACCESS and kept in-frame rearrangements only. Not all clones are present; in checked studies, unresolved V genes account for under half, and no reason is known for the remainder. Across this sample there are approximately 50,000 clones, with about nine tenths seen only once. The biggest ten clones account for roughly 5.3% of the sample. The starting material was blood, obtained after dendritic cell vaccination. All receptors derive from a human donor with glioblastoma.

CDR3 residues: CASRPSGAPQPQHF. In DNA, the CDR3 is TGTGCCAGTAGACCCAGCGGGGCACCTCAGCCCCAGCATTTT. V is TRBV19 and J is TRBJ1-5; a possible D gene is TRBD1 (5 bases). This CDR3 region has 14 residues. Germline assignment: CDR1 LNHDA and CDR2 SQIVND (reference sequence). Trimming took off 6 bases at V and 6 bases at J, with 15 bases between the two ends. Based on the CDR3 plus reference TRBV19 and TRBJ1-5, the full variable domain is DGGITQSPKYLFRKEGQNVTLSCEQNLNHDAMYWYRQDPGQGLRLIYYSQIVNDFQKGDIAEGYSVSREKKESFPLTVTSAQKNPTAFYLCASRPSGAPQPQHFGDGTRLSIL.

J is TRBJ2-1 and V is TRBV5-1; weak D call: TRBD1 (6 bases). The CDR3 is made up of 13 amino acids. V lost 4 bases to trimming and J lost 4 bases, with 9 bases between them. The germline CDR1 and CDR2 sequences are SGHRS and YFSETQ. CDR3 in DNA: TGCGCCAGCAGCGTAGGACAGTACAATGAGCAGTTCTTC. This gives the protein CASSVGQYNEQFF.

The chain has TRBV28 and TRBJ2-7; D not certain. Germline V gene data show CDR1 as MDHEN and CDR2 as SYDVKM. The CDR3 runs to 13 residues. Trimming took off 5 bases at V and 2 bases at J, with 10 bases between the two ends. CDR3 sequence (DNA): TGTGCCAGCAGTCCCCGCGAGGCCTACGAGCAGTACTTC. It yields the protein CASSPREAYEQYF.

The CDR3 reads CASSYRDSSYNSPLHF. DNA for the CDR3: TGTGCCAGCAGTTACCGAGACAGCTCCTATAATTCACCCCTCCACTTT. The chain combines TRBV6-5 with TRBJ1-6; a weak D match, TRBD1 (5 bases). Germline V CDR1 and CDR2: MNHEY, SVGAGI. Trimming stripped 2 bases from V and 0 bases from J, with 8 bases between. The CDR3 contains 16 residues.

In DNA, the CDR3 is TGTGCCACCAGCAGGACCGGACTAGCGGGGGCCGCTAGCACAGATACGCAGTATTTT. Protein sequence: CATSRTGLAGAASTDTQYF. V and J are TRBV15 and TRBJ2-3, with TRBD2 matching over 13 bases. Germline trimming cut 3 bases from V and 0 bases from J; bases unmatched to any gene: 9. The CDR3 contains 19 residues. Germline CDR1 LNHNV, CDR2 YYDKDF (reference sequence).

The chain has TRBV11-2 and TRBJ2-1; 7 bases match TRBD2. The CDR3 contains 15 residues. Per the germline V gene, CDR1 is SGHAT and CDR2 is FQNNGV. The trim removed 7 bases at V and 4 bases at J, leaving 10 bases unmatched. CDR3 in amino acids: CASNLGAGAYNEQFF. As DNA, the CDR3 is TGTGCCAGCAACCTTGGGGCGGGAGCGTACAATGAGCAGTTCTTC. The full variable domain, its missing parts supplied by reference TRBV11-2 and TRBJ2-1, is EAGVAQSPRYKIIEKRQSVAFWCNPISGHATLYWYQQILGQGPKLLIQFQNNGVVDDSQLPKDRFSAERLKGVDSTLKIQPAKLEDSAVYLCASNLGAGAYNEQFFGPGTRLTVL.

The V gene is TRBV27, the J gene TRBJ2-7; D is perhaps TRBD1 (6 bases). The CDR3 runs 14 residues. V was cut by 5 bases and J by 5 bases, with 16 bases left in between. The germline gives CDR1 MNHEY, CDR2 SMNVEV (reference sequence). In DNA form, the CDR3 reads TGTGCCAGCAGTCCAGCAACAGGGACCCACGAGCAGTACTTC. Translating it yields CASSPATGTHEQYF.

This clone has only a few counts. The chain employs TRBV6-6 and TRBJ2-4; D possibly corresponds to TRBD1 (6 bases). This CDR3 has 15 residues. Germline CDR1 is MNHNY and CDR2 is SVGAGI (reference sequence). The V end lost 0 bases, the J end lost 1 base, and 7 bases lay between the germline ends. The CDR3 nucleotides read TGTGCCAGCAGTTACTCGAGGGGGGCCAAAAACATTCAGTACTTC. It yields the protein CASSYSRGAKNIQYF.